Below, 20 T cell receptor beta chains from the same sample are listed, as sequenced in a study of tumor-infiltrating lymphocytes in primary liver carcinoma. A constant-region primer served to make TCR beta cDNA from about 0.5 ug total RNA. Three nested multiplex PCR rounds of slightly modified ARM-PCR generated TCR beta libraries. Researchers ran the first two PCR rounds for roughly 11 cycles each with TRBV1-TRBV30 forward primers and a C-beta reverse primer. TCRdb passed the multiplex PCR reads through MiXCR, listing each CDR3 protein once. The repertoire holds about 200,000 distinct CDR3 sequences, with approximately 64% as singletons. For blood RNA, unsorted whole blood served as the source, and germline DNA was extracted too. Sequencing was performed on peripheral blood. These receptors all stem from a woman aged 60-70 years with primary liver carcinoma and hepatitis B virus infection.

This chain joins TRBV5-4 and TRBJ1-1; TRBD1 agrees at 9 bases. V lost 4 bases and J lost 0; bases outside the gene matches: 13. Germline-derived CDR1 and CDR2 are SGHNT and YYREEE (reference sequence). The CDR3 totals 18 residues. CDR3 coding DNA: TGTGCCAGCAGCCCCTCCCCACAGGGGGCGCGGGTGAACACTGAAGCTTTCTTT. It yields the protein CASSPSPQGARVNTEAFF. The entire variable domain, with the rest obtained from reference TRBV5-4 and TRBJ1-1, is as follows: ETGVTQSPTHLIKTRGQQVTLRCSSQSGHNTVSWYQQALGQGPQFIFQYYREEENGRGNFPPRFSGLQFPNYSSELNVNALELDDSALYLCASSPSPQGARVNTEAFFGQGTRLTVV.

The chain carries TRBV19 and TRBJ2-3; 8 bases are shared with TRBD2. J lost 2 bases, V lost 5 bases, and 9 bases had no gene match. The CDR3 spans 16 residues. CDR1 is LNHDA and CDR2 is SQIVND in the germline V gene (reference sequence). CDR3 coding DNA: TGTGCCAGTAGTGCGGGGGGACGGATTTTCACAGATACGCAGTATTTT. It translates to CASSAGGRIFTDTQYF.

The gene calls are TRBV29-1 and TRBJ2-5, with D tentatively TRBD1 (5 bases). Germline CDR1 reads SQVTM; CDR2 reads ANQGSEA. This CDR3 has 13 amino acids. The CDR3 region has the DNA TGCAACACCGCAGGGATTAGGCAAGAGACCCAGTACTTC. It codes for CNTAGIRQETQYF.

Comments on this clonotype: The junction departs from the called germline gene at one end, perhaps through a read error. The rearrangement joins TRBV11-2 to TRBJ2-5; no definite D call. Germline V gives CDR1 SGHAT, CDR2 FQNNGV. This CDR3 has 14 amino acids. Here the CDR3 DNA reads TGTGCCAGCAGCTACACCGGTACTACTGAGATCCAGTACTTC. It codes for CASSYTGTTEIQYF.

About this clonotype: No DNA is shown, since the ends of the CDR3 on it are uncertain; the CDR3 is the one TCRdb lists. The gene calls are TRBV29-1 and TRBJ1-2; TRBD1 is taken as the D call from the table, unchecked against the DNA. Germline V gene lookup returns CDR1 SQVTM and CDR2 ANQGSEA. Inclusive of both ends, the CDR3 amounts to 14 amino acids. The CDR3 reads CSVGAGTGSYGHTF.

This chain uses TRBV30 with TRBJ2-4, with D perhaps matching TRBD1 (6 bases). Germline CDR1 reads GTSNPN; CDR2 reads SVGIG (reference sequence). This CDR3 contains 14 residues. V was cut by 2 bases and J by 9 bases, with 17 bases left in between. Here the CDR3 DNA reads TGTGCCTGGAGTCGGGTAAGGGGGAGAGGCATTCAGTACTTC. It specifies CAWSRVRGRGIQYF.

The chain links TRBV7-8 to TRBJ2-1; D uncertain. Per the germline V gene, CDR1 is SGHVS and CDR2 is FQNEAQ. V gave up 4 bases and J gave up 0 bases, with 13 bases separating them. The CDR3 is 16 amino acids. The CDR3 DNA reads TGTGCCAGCAGCTCAAGTAGCTGGAACTCCTACAATGAGCAGTTCTTC. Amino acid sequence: CASSSSSWNSYNEQFF.

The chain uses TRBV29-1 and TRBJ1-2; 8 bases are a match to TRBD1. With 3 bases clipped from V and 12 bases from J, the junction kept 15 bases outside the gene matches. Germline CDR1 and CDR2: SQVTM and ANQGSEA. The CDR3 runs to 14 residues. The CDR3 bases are TGCAGCGTTGATAGGGCGGGACAGGACTATGACAACACCTTC. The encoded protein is CSVDRAGQDYDNTF.

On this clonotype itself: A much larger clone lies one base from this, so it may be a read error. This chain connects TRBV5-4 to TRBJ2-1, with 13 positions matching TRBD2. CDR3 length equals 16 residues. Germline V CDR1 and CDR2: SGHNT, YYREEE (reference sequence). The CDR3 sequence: CASSPGLAGAYNERFF. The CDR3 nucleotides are TGTGCCAGCAGCCCCGGACTAGCGGGGGCCTACAATGAGCGGTTCTTC.

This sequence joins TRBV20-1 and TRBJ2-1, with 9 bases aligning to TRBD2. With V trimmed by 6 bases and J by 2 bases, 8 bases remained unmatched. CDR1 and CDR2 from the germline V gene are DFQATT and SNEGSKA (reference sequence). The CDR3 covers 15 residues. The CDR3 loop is CSAPLAGMAYNEQFF. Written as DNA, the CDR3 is TGCAGTGCACCCCTAGCGGGAATGGCCTACAATGAGCAGTTCTTC.

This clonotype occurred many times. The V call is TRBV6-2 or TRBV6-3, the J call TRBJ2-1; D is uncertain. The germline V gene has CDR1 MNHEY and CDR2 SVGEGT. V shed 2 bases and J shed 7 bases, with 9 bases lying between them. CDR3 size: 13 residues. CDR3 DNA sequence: TGTGCCAGCAGTTACACGCTTAGGAATGAGCAGTTCTTC. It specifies CASSYTLRNEQFF.

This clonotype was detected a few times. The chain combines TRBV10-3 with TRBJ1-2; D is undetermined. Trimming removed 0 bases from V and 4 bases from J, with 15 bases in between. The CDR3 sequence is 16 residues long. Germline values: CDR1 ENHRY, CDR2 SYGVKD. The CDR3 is CAISESDILTGYGYTF. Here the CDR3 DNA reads TGTGCCATCAGTGAGTCTGACATCCTCACGGGCTATGGCTACACCTTC.

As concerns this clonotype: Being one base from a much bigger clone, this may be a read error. The CDR3 region has the DNA TGTGCTAGTGGTTTGGCACGGACTAGCGGGAGGCTCCACACAGATACGCAGTATTTT. The encoded protein is CASGLARTSGRLHTDTQYF. J is TRBJ2-3 and V is TRBV12-5; 14 nucleotides align to TRBD2. Germline lookup yields CDR1 LGHNT and CDR2 FRNRAP. The CDR3 length is 19 residues. After removal of 1 base from V and 2 bases from J, the junction contained 8 bases not matched to a gene.

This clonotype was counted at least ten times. This CDR3 is CASSQDRTGRYEQYF. The DNA of the CDR3 is TGCGCCAGCAGCCAAGACCGGACAGGGAGGTACGAGCAGTACTTC. The gene calls are TRBV4-1 and TRBJ2-7, with TRBD1 matching over 8 bases. The germline CDR1 and CDR2 sequences are MGHRA and YSYEKL. The CDR3 totals 15 residues. J was trimmed by 4 bases and V by 0 bases; bases with no gene match: 5.

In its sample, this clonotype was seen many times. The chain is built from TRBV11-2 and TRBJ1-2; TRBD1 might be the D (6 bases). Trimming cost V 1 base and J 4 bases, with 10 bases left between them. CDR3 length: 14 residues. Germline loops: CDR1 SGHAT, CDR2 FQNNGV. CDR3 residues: CASSLGGGGYGYTF. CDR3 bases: TGTGCCAGCAGCTTAGGAGGGGGAGGCTATGGCTACACCTTC.

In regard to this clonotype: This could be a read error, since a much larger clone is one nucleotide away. The CDR3 coding sequence is TGTACCAGCAGTCGAGCCCGGCGGAGCTCCTACAATGAGCAGTTCTTC. This encodes CTSSRARRSSYNEQFF. The chain links TRBV12-3 or TRBV12-4 to TRBJ2-1; D gene unclear. CDR3 size: 16 residues.

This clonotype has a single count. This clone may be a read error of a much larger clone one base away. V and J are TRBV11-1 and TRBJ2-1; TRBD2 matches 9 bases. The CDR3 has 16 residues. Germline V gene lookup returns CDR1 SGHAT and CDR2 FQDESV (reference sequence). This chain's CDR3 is CASGIPGSGRSFEQSF. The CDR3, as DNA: TGTGCCAGCGGCATACCGGGGAGCGGGAGGTCCTTTGAGCAGTCCTTC.

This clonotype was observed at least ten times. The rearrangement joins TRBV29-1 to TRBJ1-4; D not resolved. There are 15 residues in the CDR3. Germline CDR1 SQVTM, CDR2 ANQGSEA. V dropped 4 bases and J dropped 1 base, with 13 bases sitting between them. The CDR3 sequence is CSVAPSVGTNEKLFF. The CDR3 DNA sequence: TGCAGCGTTGCCCCCTCGGTGGGAACTAATGAAAAACTGTTTTTT.

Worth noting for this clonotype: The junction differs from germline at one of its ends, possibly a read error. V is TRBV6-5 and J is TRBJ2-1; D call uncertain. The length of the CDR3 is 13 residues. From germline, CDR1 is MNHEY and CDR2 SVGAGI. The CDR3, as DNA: TGTGCCAACAGTTACCGGCCTGGTTCTGAGCAGTTCTTC. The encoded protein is CANSYRPGSEQFF.

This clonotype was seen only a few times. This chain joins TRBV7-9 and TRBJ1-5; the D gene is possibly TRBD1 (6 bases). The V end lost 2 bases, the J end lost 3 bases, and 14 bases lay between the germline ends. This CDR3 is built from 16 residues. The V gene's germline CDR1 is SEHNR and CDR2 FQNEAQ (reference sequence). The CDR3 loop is CASSLSQGGDNQPQHF. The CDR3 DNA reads TGTGCCAGCAGCTTATCACAGGGAGGAGACAATCAGCCCCAGCATTTT. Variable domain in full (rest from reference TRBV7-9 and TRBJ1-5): DTGVSQNPRHKITKRGQNVTFRCDPISEHNRLYWYRQTLGQGPEFLTYFQNEAQLEKSRLLSDRFSAERPKGSFSTLEIQRTEQGDSAMYLCASSLSQGGDNQPQHFGDGTRLSIL.